The 26 T cell receptor beta chains below all came from one sample that was sequenced in a study of CD8+ T cells in alopecia areata. TCR sequencing used cDNA made by reverse transcription of extracted RNA. Sequencing used immunoSEQ multiplex PCR; TCRdb keeps in-frame clones, though not all of them. The sample has around 200,000 clones, around 63% seen once. Source: CD4+ T cells sorted from blood, taken at week 0. The receptors derive from a human donor with alopecia areata.

This clone was seen only a few times. The chain recombines TRBV9 with TRBJ1-1; 10 bases are a match to TRBD1. V trimming: 3 bases; J trimming: 2 bases; junction bases outside the gene matches: 16. The CDR3 contains 19 residues. Germline CDR1 and CDR2: SGDLS and YYNGEE. The CDR3 DNA is TGTGCCAGCAGCGCCAACCTTGGCGGGACAGGGGCCTTAAACACTGAAGCTTTCTTT. Amino acid sequence: CASSANLGGTGALNTEAFF.

J is TRBJ1-5 and V is TRBV19, with 10 bases aligning to TRBD1. The CDR3 has 15 residues. J was trimmed by 7 bases and V by 5 bases; bases with no gene match: 8. Germline values: CDR1 LNHDA, CDR2 SQIVND (reference sequence). Written as DNA, the CDR3 is TGTGCCAGTAGTTTGGACAGGGGGTTCCACCAGCCCCAGCATTTT. Its protein is CASSLDRGFHQPQHF.

The J gene is TRBJ1-2, the V gene TRBV29-1, with 7 bases matching TRBD1. Trimming removed 0 bases from V and 9 bases from J; junction bases left unmatched: 10. The CDR3 sequence is 14 residues long. The germline V gene encodes CDR1 SQVTM and CDR2 ANQGSEA. The DNA for the CDR3 is TGCAGCGTTGAAGATCAGCCGACAGGGAATCGCTACACCTTC. The encoded protein is CSVEDQPTGNRYTF.

The rearrangement joins TRBV29-1 to TRBJ2-5; 7 nucleotides line up with TRBD1. The germline V gene has CDR1 SQVTM and CDR2 ANQGSEA. V lost 5 bases and J lost 4; bases outside the gene matches: 7. The CDR3 spans 13 residues. The CDR3 DNA follows: TGCAGCGTTTATTCCAGGGGGACAGAGACCCAGTACTTC. This translates into CSVYSRGTETQYF. The entire variable domain, with the rest obtained from reference TRBV29-1 and TRBJ2-5, is as follows: SAVISQKPSRDICQRGTSLTIQCQVDSQVTMMFWYRQQPGQSLTLIATANQGSEATYESGFVIDKFPISRPNLTFSTLTVSNMSPEDSSIYLCSVYSRGTETQYFGPGTRLLVL.

Regarding this clone: The same CDR3 can be traced to other DNA sequences in this sample. CDR3 sequence: CASSLRSGDSYEQYF. For the CDR3, the DNA is TGTGCCAGCAGCTTACGCAGCGGCGACTCCTACGAGCAGTACTTC. The chain combines TRBV7-2 with TRBJ2-7; a weak D match, TRBD2 (5 bases). The length of the CDR3 is 15 residues. Looked up from germline, CDR1 is SGHTA and CDR2 is FQGNSA. Trimming stripped 2 bases from V and 0 bases from J, with 11 bases between.

J is TRBJ2-3 and V is TRBV7-2, with 7 bases aligning to TRBD2. The germline gives CDR1 SGHTA, CDR2 FQGNSA. This CDR3 is 16 amino acids long. Germline trimming cut 1 base from V and 1 base from J; bases unmatched to any gene: 5. CDR3: CASSLGLAGGTDTQYF. DNA for the CDR3: TGTGCCAGCAGCTTAGGTCTGGCGGGAGGCACAGATACGCAGTATTTT.

CDR3 loop: CSVVATNEKLFF. The CDR3 region has the DNA TGCAGCGTTGTCGCGACTAATGAAAAACTGTTTTTT. The J gene is TRBJ1-4, the V gene TRBV29-1; D gene unclear. With 4 bases removed from V and 2 bases from J, the gap between germline ends came to 5 bases. The CDR3 sequence is 12 residues long. The germline V gene encodes CDR1 SQVTM and CDR2 ANQGSEA. Full variable domain (rest looked up from reference TRBV29-1 and TRBJ1-4): SAVISQKPSRDICQRGTSLTIQCQVDSQVTMMFWYRQQPGQSLTLIATANQGSEATYESGFVIDKFPISRPNLTFSTLTVSNMSPEDSSIYLCSVVATNEKLFFGSGTQLSVL.

The rearrangement joins TRBV30 to TRBJ1-6; D call uncertain. The CDR3 is 13 residues long. Germline V gene data show CDR1 as GTSNPN and CDR2 as SVGIG (reference sequence). V dropped 4 bases and J dropped 9 bases, with 13 bases sitting between them. The CDR3 DNA reads as TGTGCCTGGACTAACAGATTCAGTTCACCCCTCCACTTT. Its protein product is CAWTNRFSSPLHF.

The chain uses TRBV4-3 and TRBJ1-6; the D gene is possibly TRBD1 (6 bases). Between the trimmed V and J ends, which lost 0 bases and 1 base, there was a span of 13 bases. The CDR3 loop spans 18 amino acids. Per the germline V gene, CDR1 is LGHNA and CDR2 is YSLEER. CDR3 nucleotide sequence: TGCGCCAGCAGCCAAGATCCCAGGGGAGGGTCCTATAATTCACCCCTCCACTTT. Its protein product is CASSQDPRGGSYNSPLHF.

Sample share makes this clone medium-sized. This chain connects TRBV11-2 to TRBJ2-1, with D maybe TRBD2 (6 bases). V was trimmed by 4 bases and J by 1 base, leaving 11 bases between them. The germline gives CDR1 SGHAT, CDR2 FQNNGV. The CDR3 covers 15 residues. CDR3 in DNA: TGTGCCAGCAGCTCGACTAGGCAATCCTACAATGAGCAGTTCTTC. This translates into CASSSTRQSYNEQFF.

The J gene is TRBJ2-4, the V gene TRBV6-5, with 9 bases identical to TRBD1. V was clipped by 6 bases and J by 6 bases; unmatched bases: 6. The CDR3 contains 14 residues. Germline CDR1 and CDR2: MNHEY and SVGAGI. CDR3 region: CASSRDRDGNIQYF. CDR3 nucleotides: TGTGCCAGCAGCCGGGACAGGGATGGAAACATTCAGTACTTC.

This clone appeared a few times. CDR3 DNA: TGTGCCTGGGACCTTCTCCCTTTAAACACTGAAGCTTTCTTT. The encoded protein is CAWDLLPLNTEAFF. This rearrangement joins TRBV30 to TRBJ1-1; no firm D call. Germline CDR1 GTSNPN, CDR2 SVGIG (reference sequence). The CDR3 runs 14 residues. Trimming cost V 5 bases and J 2 bases, with 15 bases left between them.

About this clone itself: Other DNA sequences within the sample encode an identical CDR3. V usage is TRBV29-1 and J usage is TRBJ1-1; D is unclear. The CDR3 loop spans 12 amino acids. V lost 6 bases to trimming and J lost 2 bases, with 10 bases between them. Per germline, CDR1 SQVTM and CDR2 ANQGSEA. CDR3 coding DNA: TGCAGCGTAGACACAGCTAACACTGAAGCTTTCTTT. Translating gives CSVDTANTEAFF.

The gene calls are TRBV7-9 and TRBJ1-1; unclear D gene. The length of the CDR3 is 13 residues. Deletions cut 5 bases from V and 4 bases from J, with 11 bases between. Germline V gives CDR1 SEHNR, CDR2 FQNEAQ (reference sequence). Here the CDR3 reads CASSAYRGTEAFF. As DNA, the CDR3 is TGTGCCAGCAGCGCTTACCGGGGCACTGAAGCTTTCTTT.

The chain is built from TRBV25-1 and TRBJ2-7, with 9 bases fitting TRBD1. Germline CDR1 is MGHDK and CDR2 is SYGVNS. After removal of 4 bases from V and 7 bases from J, the junction contained 11 bases not matched to a gene. CDR3 length: 15 amino acids. The chain's CDR3 is CASSVGTGSFEEQYF. CDR3 DNA sequence: TGTGCCAGCAGTGTCGGGACAGGGAGTTTCGAGGAGCAGTACTTC.

This chain joins TRBV29-1 and TRBJ1-2, with no clear D. The germline V gene has CDR1 SQVTM and CDR2 ANQGSEA. This CDR3 spans 14 amino acids. Deletions cut 0 bases from V and 5 bases from J, with 13 bases between. Here the CDR3 DNA reads TGCAGCGTTGAAGAGGGAAGGGCGGGTTATGGCTACACCTTC. Translating it yields CSVEEGRAGYGYTF.

Worth noting for this clone: This sample includes further DNA sequences coding for the same CDR3. This sequence joins TRBV15 and TRBJ2-3, with unresolved D. The CDR3 consists of 14 residues. Per germline, CDR1 LNHNV and CDR2 YYDKDF (reference sequence). V was shortened by 0 bases and J by 3 bases, with 7 bases between the two germline ends. The CDR3 spells CATSRDLGTDTQYF. DNA for the CDR3: TGTGCCACCAGCAGAGATTTGGGGACAGATACGCAGTATTTT.

This clone was seen a single time. The genes are TRBV5-1 and TRBJ2-1; TRBD1 might be the D (6 bases). In germline, CDR1 is SGHRS, CDR2 YFSETQ. There are 13 residues in the CDR3. V lost 4 bases to trimming and J lost 5 bases, with 10 bases between them. Here the CDR3 DNA reads TGCGCCAGCAGCCAGAGACAGGACAATGAGCAGTTCTTC. It is translated as CASSQRQDNEQFF.

This chain joins TRBV29-1 and TRBJ2-7, with D unresolved. The V end was cut by 6 bases, the J end by 5 bases, with 20 bases between. The CDR3 covers 14 residues. CDR1 SQVTM and CDR2 ANQGSEA come from the germline V gene. CDR3 DNA: TGCAGCGTCGCTCTCAGGTTCTCCGGCCACGAGCAGTACTTC. The encoded protein is CSVALRFSGHEQYF.

This clone has more than one count but fewer than ten. The rearrangement uses TRBV14 and TRBJ1-2, with 9 bases aligning to TRBD1. In germline, CDR1 is SGHDN, CDR2 FVKESK. V was clipped by 1 base and J by 8 bases; unmatched bases: 14. This CDR3 has 17 amino acids. The CDR3 region has the DNA TGTGCCAGCAGCCAAGTCCCCATCATACAGGGGGCAGGCGGCTACACCTTC. Translated, it gives CASSQVPIIQGAGGYTF.

This chain links TRBV27 with TRBJ2-5, with a possible D match to TRBD1 (6 bases). Trimming took 4 bases from V and 7 from J, leaving 16 bases between them. The CDR3 has 14 amino acids. Germline V CDR1 and CDR2: MNHEY, SMNVEV (reference sequence). The CDR3 bases are TGTGCCAGCAGTTCCACAGGGTACCTTCGGACCCAGTACTTC. It specifies CASSSTGYLRTQYF.

This clone was seen a single time. J is TRBJ1-1 and V is TRBV7-3, with 8 bases identical to TRBD1. Trimming removed 3 bases from V and 11 bases from J; junction bases left unmatched: 5. Germline-derived CDR1 and CDR2 are SGHTA and FQGTGA. This CDR3 has 12 residues. The CDR3 loop reads CASSFPGGAAFF. The CDR3 bases are TGTGCCAGCAGCTTTCCAGGGGGCGCGGCTTTCTTT.

The J gene is TRBJ1-6, the V gene TRBV15; D ambiguous. V gave up 0 bases and J gave up 8 bases, with 8 bases separating them. CDR3 length equals 14 residues. Germline lookup yields CDR1 LNHNV and CDR2 YYDKDF (reference sequence). The CDR3: CATSRDGRDSPLHF. The CDR3 DNA is TGTGCCACCAGCAGAGATGGGAGGGATTCACCCCTCCACTTT.

The chain is built from TRBV5-4 and TRBJ1-6; D may be TRBD1 (5 bases). CDR1 SGHNT and CDR2 YYREEE come from the germline V gene (reference sequence). The CDR3 loop spans 14 amino acids. Trimming stripped 4 bases from V and 6 bases from J, with 11 bases between. In DNA, the CDR3 is TGTGCCAGCAGCCCCGGGGACCCTAATTCACCCCTCCACTTT. Protein sequence: CASSPGDPNSPLHF.

There are a few counts of this clone. CDR3 nucleotides: TGCAGCGCCGAATGGACTAGCGGGGGGGTCGGCGATGAGCAGTTCTTC. Translation gives CSAEWTSGGVGDEQFF. The chain combines TRBV29-1 with TRBJ2-1; 15 bases align to TRBD2. Trimming took 7 bases from V and 8 from J; bases not matched to a gene: 12. The CDR3 length is 16 residues. Germline CDR1 SQVTM, CDR2 ANQGSEA.

This clone was picked up a small number of times. The chain carries TRBV30 and TRBJ2-5; D is unclear. This CDR3 has 11 residues. Germline assignment: CDR1 GTSNPN and CDR2 SVGIG (reference sequence). The V gene lost 1 base and the J gene lost 3 bases, with 3 bases spanning the gap. The CDR3 sequence is CAWSAEETQYF. Written as DNA, the CDR3 is TGTGCCTGGAGTGCCGAAGAGACCCAGTACTTC.